A selection of T cell receptor beta chains follows, all from one sample in a study of control samples from healthy donors and cancer patients. TCRdb's copy holds only in-frame clones and misses some; the assay was immunoSEQ multiplex PCR. Here the sample spans 20,000 to 30,000 clones, 65% to 90% being singletons. The material sequenced was PBMCs. The receptors originated from a woman aged 55-70 years with head and neck cancer. Each CDR3 is given without its conserved first and last residue. The order of the fields is V gene, D gene, CDR3 protein. The D gene is left open where the match is weak.

V gene: TRBV27; D gene: TRBD1; CDR3 protein: ATTGRGHMPDTQY
V gene: TRBV7-3; D gene: .; CDR3 protein: ASSLTTQNIQY
V gene: TRBV6-2/TRBV6-3; D gene: .; CDR3 protein: ASSYSRTLGRYEQY
V gene: TRBV19; D gene: .; CDR3 protein: ASFDRSPPNYGYT
V gene: TRBV6-5; D gene: .; CDR3 protein: ASSLTGYNQPQH
V gene: TRBV27; D gene: TRBD2; CDR3 protein: ASSSSSGSLGEQF
V gene: TRBV5-4; D gene: .; CDR3 protein: ASRGRRDTEAF
V gene: TRBV9; D gene: .; CDR3 protein: ASSVTFNTIY
V gene: TRBV9; D gene: TRBD1; CDR3 protein: VSSRSLQGVEQY
V gene: TRBV6-5; D gene: .; CDR3 protein: ASSYSGYRSGNTIY
V gene: TRBV5-5; D gene: .; CDR3 protein: ASSLVGNQPQH
V gene: TRBV10-3; D gene: .; CDR3 protein: AISESVTGIYGYT
V gene: TRBV7-8; D gene: TRBD1; CDR3 protein: ASSLGLSRGRYEKLF
V gene: TRBV24-1; D gene: TRBD1; CDR3 protein: ATSPGQDSFQETQY
V gene: TRBV7-2; D gene: .; CDR3 protein: ASSSRTARNSPLH
V gene: TRBV11-2; D gene: .; CDR3 protein: ASSLGGTSPHNEQF
V gene: TRBV15; D gene: TRBD1; CDR3 protein: ATSRGSGGAEPLH